This T cell receptor (beta chain) comes out of a study of blood T cell repertoires in COVID-19. About the study: T cells, B-cell-depleted T cells, or PBMCs supplied cDNA or gDNA.

Clones were read by immunoSEQ multiplex PCR, and TCRdb kept only the in-frame ones, dropping some. The sample shows some 140,000 clones, almost 85% of them seen only once. The V gene's germline CDR1 is SQVTM and CDR2 ANQGSEA. The CDR3 runs to 14 residues. The ends lost 4 bases at V and 4 bases at J; junction bases unmatched: 9. Material: peripheral blood. The sequence was obtained from a man aged 55 to 69 with acute or convalescent COVID-19. The rearrangement uses TRBV29-1 and TRBJ2-5, with 7 bases aligning to TRBD2. The CDR3 protein is CSVGKAGVRETQYF. The CDR3 bases are TGCAGCGTTGGAAAGGCGGGAGTAAGAGAGACCCAGTACTTC.